Sequencing of this T cell receptor (beta chain) was carried out in a study of cytomegalovirus exposure and HLA in healthy donors (dated by TCRdb to about 2017). Regarding the complete study: An earlier analysis of roughly 500 of the donors reported 250 to 300 Gb of sequence data and around 110 million unique TCR beta sequences from about 179 million T cells. An early release that covered roughly 600 HLA-typed donors contained about 300 gigabases of sequencing data and 85 million to 100 million unique TCR sequences. Of the approximately 400 genotyped donors, around 81% fell in the genetic ancestry cluster associated with self-reported Caucasian donors. The study aimed to test whether cataloging public T cell receptors could reveal signatures of past pathogen exposure. The study used immunosequencing to profile the T cell repertoires of approximately 690 subjects and linked those repertoires to cytomegalovirus serostatus. Along with the roughly 670-subject first cohort, a separate validation cohort of over a hundred different subjects was used. The study combined high-throughput TCR immunosequencing, statistical association of individual TCRs with disease status, and machine learning to predict cytomegalovirus infection status. In a later analysis, previously published TCR beta repertoires from 666 donors were re-analyzed and high-resolution HLA genotyping was added so that TCR occurrence patterns could be studied. Rather than drawing on any new phenotypic data, the later analysis identified candidate immune exposures from TCR beta sequences and the way those sequences occurred across donors. In an earlier analysis of 500 to 650 of the donors, high-throughput TCR beta sequencing was used to judge whether each TCR beta V gene segment behaved as functional or pseudogenic. Donor age, sex, ethnicity and CMV serostatus were collected together with the repertoire data. In a later genetic analysis, genome-wide SNP genotypes for about 65% of the roughly 700 donors were used, and that subset was treated as a discovery cohort. All discovery cohort repertoires had been generated on a single sequencing platform. HLA typing covered class I and class II loci at four-digit resolution. Typing coverage varied by locus: about 629-640 donors for A, B, C, DRB1 and DQB1; approximately 520 for DQA1; 600 to 610 for DPA1; 450 to 480 for DPB1. Roughly five DR-DQ haplotypes were handled as single units for association and clustering, since linkage in the cohort was strong. Among almost 400 genotyped donors of the cohort, an average of roughly 240,000 unique TCR beta nucleotide sequences were sequenced per donor, roughly a sixth of them non-productive. Beyond this particular receptor, the publication reports: The presence/absence analyses assumed that sequencing depth was roughly uniform across donors, and that assumption may not be true. A further reported finding was that TCR beta sequences accurately predicted the HLA-A and HLA-B alleles for most subjects in the first cohort. Assigning TCR associations to individual alleles was difficult when HLA alleles, especially DR and DQ, strongly co-occurred. HLA typing was unavailable for some donors at each locus, so association tests used only the typed subset. An earlier analysis of approximately 570 of the donors showed that most TCR beta V segments appeared in productive rearrangements either about 87% or about 30% of the time, which broadly matched IMGT annotations. In a later genetic analysis, a missense DCLRE1C variant was associated with V-gene and J-gene trimming of TCR beta chains, and the association was replicated in an independent cohort. Because counts were too low, roughly 17 rarely observed V segments, including chromosome 9 orphons, were left out of the earlier analysis of roughly 600 of the donors. In a later genetic analysis, fewer N-insertions in productive TCRs were reported among donors in an Asian-associated ancestry cluster than the approximately 670-donor mean. Across donors, most TCR sequences were observed very rarely, whereas some public TCRs were present in many individuals. In a later analysis, most CMV-associated TCR beta chains were found to appear HLA-restricted, with HLA associations seemingly driven largely by CMV exposure. In both the original and validation cohorts, the classifier was reported to diagnose cytomegalovirus status with high specificity and sensitivity. It was suggested by the authors that the approach could potentially be generalized to other disease states and immunological phenotypes. In vitro tests confirmed that three of the cytomegalovirus-associated TCR beta chains recognize cytomegalovirus antigens. The cohort was sequenced for TCR beta chains only, and without alpha or paired-chain data the features that could be detected were limited. A group of highly shared sequence variants was considered likely to be a technical artifact of the sequencing pipeline. A later analysis associated about 17,000 TCR beta sequences with specific HLA alleles at a false discovery rate of 0.05. In a later analysis, HLA-associated TCR beta chains were found to be more clonally expanded and to have lower generation probabilities than equally common non-associated chains. Immune exposure information for the cohort was limited to CMV serostatus. In a later analysis, TCR association rates were found to vary across HLA loci, with the most associated TCRs seen for DRB1 alleles and the fewest for HLA-C alleles. In a later analysis, several top co-occurrence clusters were reported to appear linked to parvovirus B19, influenza, CMV and Epstein-Barr virus. Some IMGT-functional V segments, including TRBV6-2 and TRBV6-3, could not be told apart with the 87-base-pair reads, so those segments were excluded. Linkage disequilibrium might explain the correlated functional status among segregating V segments, but an unknown experimental factor could not be ruled out. The study gave a list of about 150 TCR beta chains associated with cytomegalovirus.

The cohort was made up of approximately 670 healthy bone marrow donors. All cohort members were sampled while nominally healthy, although unrecorded immune exposures were likely present. The donor was CMV seropositive and was included in the group of 250 to 350 seropositive cohort members. A peripheral blood sample was provided by each donor, and peripheral blood mononuclear cells were used for TCR beta sequencing. The Qiagen DNeasy Blood Extraction Kit was used to extract genomic DNA from the blood cell samples. CDR1 and CDR2, looked up from the germline V gene, are ENHRY and SYGVKD. Including the terminal cysteine and phenylalanine, the CDR3 comprises 16 residues. Of all the DNA, just the CDR3 is kept, 48 bases in frame from base 1. V loses 5 bases at its end and J loses 0 bases; junction bases beyond the gene matches: 8. Libraries were prepared through the immunoSEQ multiplex PCR assay. The multiplex PCR relied on a mix of 60 forward primers for TCR Vbeta segments and 13 reverse primers for TCR Jbeta segments. Amplification of the CDR3 region of rearranged TCR beta genes was performed with a multiplex PCR assay on genomic DNA. On the Illumina HiSeq System, the amplified TCR beta libraries were sequenced as 87-base-pair reads. In the authors' own workflow: Across the 500 to 700 repertoires, a later analysis counted 75 million to 90 million unique TCR beta chains, some 11 million of which were shared by at least two donors. Raw reads were error-corrected and collapsed into unique sequences with a nearest-neighbor algorithm that merged closely related sequences to remove PCR and sequencing errors. V, D and J gene segments were assigned by aligning CDR3 sequences to IMGT reference sequences. Each retained sequence needed at least a six-nucleotide match to both a V gene segment and a J gene segment. A rearrangement counted as productive if the CDR3 had no stop codons and remained in frame with V and J, and every other rearrangement counted as non-productive. CDR3 was defined according to IMGT convention as the region running from the second conserved V-encoded cysteine to the conserved J-encoded phenylalanine. Sequences without an unambiguous match to a single V gene segment were excluded from the earlier analysis of about 640 of the donors. In an earlier analysis of some 590 of the donors, V segments were called functional above 56.7% productive rearrangements and were called segregating when the between-donor standard deviation exceeded 5%. A statistical classification framework was built to diagnose cytomegalovirus status from the catalog of TCR beta chain sequences. V and J gene assignment, in a later analysis, came from comparing TCR nucleotide sequences with IMGT/GENE-DB human TR gene sequences. A later analysis assigned CDR3 sequences and most-parsimonious VDJ recombination scenarios with the TCRdist pipeline. In a later analysis, each TCR beta chain was defined by its CDR3 amino acid sequence together with its V-gene family, and reads without a unique V-gene family were excluded. In a later analysis, 550 to 650 highly shared, low-generation-probability nucleotide sequences were removed to address suspected cross-contamination and a sequencing artifact. In a later analysis, a clonal expansion index was calculated for each public chain from normalized within-repertoire ranks of inferred template counts. A later analysis computed generation probabilities with a VDJ recombination model fitted to out-of-frame rearrangements, and checked the results against IGoR. Hypergeometric tests were used in a later analysis to score TCR-TCR, TCR-HLA and TCR-CMV co-occurrence, with a repertoire-size bias correction applied to the TCR pairs. In a later analysis, false discovery rates were estimated by permuting HLA or CMV assignments 20 times. In a later analysis, co-occurring TCRs were grouped with DBSCAN, and TCRdist sequence similarity was added when clustering was performed within HLA-allele-positive subsets. For co-occurrence clustering, repertoires with fewer than 30,000 or more than 120,000 public chains were excluded, along with about five repertoires with anomalous nucleotide sharing. TCRdb's version of the immuneACCESS table is confined to in-frame rearrangements and falls short of the full clone set. An unresolved V gene accounts for under half of the shortfall where checked; the remainder is of unknown origin. The V and J calls and clone size come from that table; D and trimming were worked out from the DNA. Present in this sample are fewer than 200,000 clones, approximately 80% of which were seen just once. Approximately 7% of the sample goes to the ten largest clones.

Comments on this clone: Its target antigen remains unknown. No qualities accompany the bases; no much larger clone lies one base away.

This sequence uses TRBV10-3 and TRBJ1-1; 8 nucleotides in the junction match TRBD1. The specimen was PBMCs. The receptor was derived from a woman aged 30 to 39 in good health and CMV-seropositive. DNA sequence: TGTGCCATCAGTTCCTTGGGACAGGCCATGAACACTGAAGCTTTCTTT. This translates into CAISSLGQAMNTEAFF.